Shown below are 16 T cell receptor beta chains from a single sample sequenced in a study of T cell repertoires in cytomegalovirus infection. TCRdb reanalysed the reads using MiXCR and keeps one entry per CDR3 protein. The table has under 130,000 distinct CDR3 sequences, approximately 45% seen once. Their antigens remain unidentified. The sequencing here drew on CD8+ T cells from cultured PBMCs, taken from culture after CMV antigen stimulation. These receptors were taken from a human donor in good health (CMV status not recorded). Some clones in this sample may be carry-over from other donors' samples.

This chain joins TRBV7-2 and TRBJ2-7, with D uncertain. The ends were cut back, 4 bases at V and 3 bases at J, with 16 bases in the middle. The CDR3 loop spans 15 amino acids. The V gene's germline CDR1 is SGHTA and CDR2 FQGNSA. CDR3 nucleotides: TGTGCCAGCAGCTCCTACATACTCCCCAGCTACGAGCAGTACTTC. Translation: CASSSYILPSYEQYF.

This sequence joins TRBV4-1 and TRBJ1-1; 8 nucleotides line up with TRBD1. Germline CDR1 and CDR2: MGHRA and YSYEKL. The CDR3 spans 15 residues. V gave up 4 bases and J gave up 4 bases; unmatched junction bases: 8. DNA for the CDR3: TGCGCCAGCAGCCCGGACAGGGCGCCGATCACTGAAGCTTTCTTT. This codes for CASSPDRAPITEAFF.

V is TRBV20-1 and J is TRBJ2-1; weak D call: TRBD1 (6 bases). CDR1 and CDR2 (germline): DFQATT, SNEGSKA (reference sequence). This CDR3 has 15 residues. With 6 bases removed from V and 2 bases from J, the gap between germline ends came to 17 bases. CDR3 residues: CSAQEDGGAYNEQFF. As DNA, the CDR3 is TGCAGTGCCCAGGAGGATGGGGGCGCCTACAATGAGCAGTTCTTC.

The chain links TRBV7-4 to TRBJ1-5; D is uncertain. The CDR3 totals 13 residues. Germline CDR1 is SGHVT and CDR2 is SQSDAQ. The V and J ends lost 5 bases and 7 bases respectively, with 12 bases between them. The CDR3 reads CASSLEGLQPQHF. CDR3 DNA: TGTGCCAGCAGCCTTGAAGGGTTACAGCCCCAGCATTTT.

This clonotype was detected a few times. V usage is TRBV7-2 and J usage is TRBJ2-7, with TRBD1 matching over 9 bases. Germline CDR1 SGHTA, CDR2 FQGNSA. The CDR3 is 15 amino acids. Unmatched junction bases numbered 10, after V lost 5 bases and J lost 5 bases. CDR3 coding DNA: TGTGCCAGCAGCCTAGGGGGGACAGGGAAGGACGAGCAGTACTTC. Its translation is CASSLGGTGKDEQYF.

This clonotype was counted at least ten times. V and J are TRBV7-2 and TRBJ2-2, with D possibly matching TRBD2 (5 bases). V was clipped by 4 bases and J by 7 bases, with 7 bases between them. The V gene's germline CDR1 is SGHTA and CDR2 FQGNSA. This CDR3 contains 12 residues. CDR3: CASSSSGGELFF. CDR3 bases: TGTGCCAGCAGCTCGAGCGGCGGGGAGCTGTTTTTT.

V and J are TRBV27 and TRBJ2-7; the match to TRBD2 covers 12 bases. Germline CDR1 MNHEY, CDR2 SMNVEV (reference sequence). V lost 5 bases to trimming and J lost 4 bases; unmatched junction nucleotides: 12. The CDR3 is made up of 17 amino acids. CDR3 sequence (DNA): TGTGCCAGCAGTCCTCACGGACTAGCGGGGACCCGGTACGAGCAGTACTTC. This sequence encodes CASSPHGLAGTRYEQYF.

This chain links TRBV27 with TRBJ1-5; D gene unclear. V was trimmed by 4 bases and J by 7 bases, leaving 11 bases between them. Per the germline V gene, CDR1 is MNHEY and CDR2 is SMNVEV (reference sequence). The CDR3 has 13 amino acids. CDR3: CASSSNSRQPQHF. In nucleotides, the CDR3 is TGTGCCAGCAGTTCCAACAGTAGGCAGCCCCAGCATTTT.

This clonotype was seen many times. The rearrangement joins TRBV7-8 to TRBJ2-5, with D tentatively TRBD1 (6 bases). Trimming cost V 1 base and J 2 bases, with 8 bases left between them. The CDR3 contains 14 residues. In germline, CDR1 is SGHVS, CDR2 FQNEAQ. The CDR3 region is CASSLGTEQETQYF. As DNA, the CDR3 is TGTGCCAGCAGCTTAGGGACAGAACAAGAGACCCAGTACTTC.

The V call is TRBV6-2 or TRBV6-3, the J call TRBJ2-1; D gene uncertain. Germline V gene sequence: CDR1 MNHEY, CDR2 SVGEGT. V dropped 2 bases and J dropped 8 bases, with 7 bases sitting between them. CDR3 length: 12 residues. DNA for the CDR3: TGTGCCAGCAGTTACGGGGTCCATGAGCAGTTCTTC. Translated: CASSYGVHEQFF.

The chain couples TRBV6-1 to TRBJ1-1; D remains unclear. This CDR3 comprises 13 residues. V was shortened by 6 bases and J by 6 bases, with 14 bases between the two germline ends. Germline CDR1 is MNHNS and CDR2 is SASEGT. This CDR3 is CASSPSVSPEAFF. CDR3 bases: TGTGCCAGCAGCCCTAGTGTATCTCCTGAAGCTTTCTTT.

The chain is built from TRBV12-3 or TRBV12-4 and TRBJ1-2; maybe TRBD1 (5 bases). This CDR3 contains 14 residues. Trimming removed 4 bases at V and 2 bases at J, with 11 bases between. Here the CDR3 DNA reads TGTGCCAGCAGTTGGGACCTTTGGAACTATGGCTACACCTTC. This translates into CASSWDLWNYGYTF.

The chain links TRBV20-1 to TRBJ1-1; D is possibly TRBD1 (6 bases). In germline, CDR1 is DFQATT, CDR2 SNEGSKA (reference sequence). This CDR3 is 14 amino acids long. Trimming removed 4 bases at V and 1 base at J, with 13 bases between. The CDR3 DNA sequence: TGCAGTGCTAACGAATGGGGGCAGAACACTGAAGCTTTCTTT. Translation: CSANEWGQNTEAFF.

The CDR3 spells CAIPSGNTIYF. In DNA, the CDR3 is TGTGCCATCCCCTCTGGAAACACCATATATTTT. The V gene is TRBV12-3 or TRBV12-4, the J gene TRBJ1-3; D not certain. With 10 bases removed from V and 0 bases from J, the gap between germline ends came to 4 bases. The CDR3 covers 11 residues.

The chain is built from TRBV27 and TRBJ1-3; D ambiguous. Germline V gives CDR1 MNHEY, CDR2 SMNVEV (reference sequence). Deletions cut 6 bases from V and 0 bases from J, with 9 bases between. This CDR3 is 14 amino acids long. The CDR3 nucleotides are TGTGCCAGCAGACCGGGATTCTCTGGAAACACCATATATTTT. This sequence encodes CASRPGFSGNTIYF.

This clonotype was found a few times. The chain links TRBV6-5 to TRBJ2-1, with no clear D. This CDR3 is 14 amino acids long. CDR1 is MNHEY and CDR2 is SVGAGI in the germline V gene. The V end was cut by 0 bases, the J end by 2 bases, with 5 bases between. CDR3 residues: CASSYSAAYNEQFF. The CDR3 DNA sequence: TGTGCCAGCAGTTACTCGGCAGCCTACAATGAGCAGTTCTTC.